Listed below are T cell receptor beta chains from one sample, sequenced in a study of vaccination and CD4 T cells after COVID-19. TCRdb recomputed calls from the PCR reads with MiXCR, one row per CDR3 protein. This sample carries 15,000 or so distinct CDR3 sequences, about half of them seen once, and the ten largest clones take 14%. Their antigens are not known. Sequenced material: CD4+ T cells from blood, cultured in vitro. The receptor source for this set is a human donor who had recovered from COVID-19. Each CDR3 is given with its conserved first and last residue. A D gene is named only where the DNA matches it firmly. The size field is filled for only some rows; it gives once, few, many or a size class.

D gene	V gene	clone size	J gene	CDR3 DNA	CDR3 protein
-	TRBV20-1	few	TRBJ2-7	TGCAGTGCTAGGGCCCCAGGGGCGTCGGTCGAGCAGTACTTC	CSARAPGASVEQYF
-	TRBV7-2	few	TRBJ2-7	TGTGCCAGCAGCGACAGACGAGGGGCGTACGAGCAGTACTTC	CASSDRRGAYEQYF
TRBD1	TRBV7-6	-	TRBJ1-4	TGTGCCAGCAGCAGGGGAAATGGACAGGGGGCGCAGGAAAAACTGTTTTTT	CASSRGNGQGAQEKLFF
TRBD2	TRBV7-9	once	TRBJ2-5	TGTGCCAGCAGCTTGGCTGGGCTAGCGGGAGCTGGGGAGACCCAGTACTTC	CASSLAGLAGAGETQYF
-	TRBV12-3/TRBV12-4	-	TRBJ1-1	TGTGCCAGCAGTACAACAGGTTTCACTGAAGCTTTCTTT	CASSTTGFTEAFF
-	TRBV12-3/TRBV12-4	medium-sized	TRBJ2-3	TGTGCCAGCAGTTTGGACCGCAGGGCGCAGTATTTT	CASSLDRRAQYF
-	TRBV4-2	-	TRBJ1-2	TGTGCCAGCAGCCAAGCCTTGACAGGAGAGAGTGGCTACACCTTC	CASSQALTGESGYTF
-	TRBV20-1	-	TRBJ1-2	TGCAGTGCTAGAGATTTCCGAGGACAGCACTATGGCTACACCTTC	CSARDFRGQHYGYTF
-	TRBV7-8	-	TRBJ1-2	TGTGCCAGCAGCCTTTCTCGGGACCCGGGGTACTATGGCTACACCTTC	CASSLSRDPGYYGYTF
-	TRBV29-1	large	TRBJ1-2	TGCAGCGTTCAACGGGATTTTGGCTACACCTTC	CSVQRDFGYTF
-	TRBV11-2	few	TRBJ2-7	TGTGCCAGCAGCTTAGATCGACACGAGCAGTACTTC	CASSLDRHEQYF
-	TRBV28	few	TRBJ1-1	TGTGCCAGCAGTTTAACTCTCGCTGAAGCTTTCTTT	CASSLTLAEAFF
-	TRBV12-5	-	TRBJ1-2	TGTGCTAGTGTCGGGCTAACAAACTATGGCTACACCTTC	CASVGLTNYGYTF
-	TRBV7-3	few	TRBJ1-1	TGTGCCAGCAGCTTAGGACAGAACACTGAAGCTTTCTTT	CASSLGQNTEAFF
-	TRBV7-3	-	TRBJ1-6	TGTGCCAGCAGCTTCGGTCCTCCCGACAGCCAGACCGATAATTCACCCCTCCACTTT	CASSFGPPDSQTDNSPLHF
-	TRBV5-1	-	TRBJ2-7	TGCGCCAGCAGCTTGCGGGGAACCTACGAGCAGTACTTC	CASSLRGTYEQYF
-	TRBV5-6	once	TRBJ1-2	TGTGCCAGCAGCTTAGGACTTTCAGGCGATAACTATGGCTACACCTTC	CASSLGLSGDNYGYTF
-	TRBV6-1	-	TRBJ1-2	TGTGCCAGCAAGCTTCAAGAGGGTAACTATGGCTACACCTTC	CASKLQEGNYGYTF
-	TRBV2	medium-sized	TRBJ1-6	TGTGCCAGCAGTGTTACAGTGGGTGGATCACCCCTCCACTTT	CASSVTVGGSPLHF
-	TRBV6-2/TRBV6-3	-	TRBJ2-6	TGTGCCAGCAGTTACCTAGGACAGTTCACCTCCTCTGGGGCCAACGTCCTGACTTTC	CASSYLGQFTSSGANVLTF
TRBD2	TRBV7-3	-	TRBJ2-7	TGTGCCAGCAGCCCAACCGGGACTAGCGGGAGAACCGAGTACTTC	CASSPTGTSGRTEYF
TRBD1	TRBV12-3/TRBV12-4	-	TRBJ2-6	TGTGCCAGCTCCGTCACAGGGGGCACTGGGGCCAACGTCCTGACTTTC	CASSVTGGTGANVLTF
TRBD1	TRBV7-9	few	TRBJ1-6	TGTGCCAGCAGCCCGCGACAGGGGCCGGGGAGTAATTCACCCCTCCACTTT	CASSPRQGPGSNSPLHF
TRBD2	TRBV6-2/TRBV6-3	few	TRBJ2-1	TGTGCCAGCCGGGAGGGTGGATACAACAATGAGCAGTTCTTC	CASREGGYNNEQFF
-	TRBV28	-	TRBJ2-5	TGTGCCAGCAGCTTTAGGCTGGGAGAGACCCAGTACTTC	CASSFRLGETQYF
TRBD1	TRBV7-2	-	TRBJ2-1	TGTGCCAGCAGCCCACGACAGGGTGCAAGGGAGCAGTTCTTC	CASSPRQGAREQFF
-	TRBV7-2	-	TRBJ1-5	TGTGCCAGCAGCTTAGGGGGTACCGGCAATCAGCCCCAGCATTTT	CASSLGGTGNQPQHF
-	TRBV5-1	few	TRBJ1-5	TGCGCCAGCAGCTTGACGGGGGAAAATCAGCCCCAGCATTTT	CASSLTGENQPQHF
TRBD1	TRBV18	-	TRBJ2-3	TGTGCCAGCTCACCAGGGACAGGTCTTAAAGATACGCAGTATTTT	CASSPGTGLKDTQYF
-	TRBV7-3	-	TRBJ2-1	TGTGCCAGCAGCTTAAGCGGGCCGTACAATGAGCAGTTCTTC	CASSLSGPYNEQFF
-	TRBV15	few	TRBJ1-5	TGTGCCACCAGCGATACGGTGAGGGGTTGGCAGCCCCAGCATTTT	CATSDTVRGWQPQHF
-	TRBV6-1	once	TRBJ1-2	TGTGCCAGCAGTGTTGGCGGACCTAACTATGGCTACACCTTC	CASSVGGPNYGYTF
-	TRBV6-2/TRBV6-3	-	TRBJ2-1	TGTGCCAGCAGCCCATCCTCCTATGAGCAGTTCTTC	CASSPSSYEQFF
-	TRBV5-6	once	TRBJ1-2	TGTGCCAGCAGCCAAGGGCGTGGAAACTATGGCTACACCTTC	CASSQGRGNYGYTF
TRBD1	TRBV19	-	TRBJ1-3	TGTGCCAGACGAAGGACAGGGGGCTCTGGAAACACCATATATTTT	CARRRTGGSGNTIYF
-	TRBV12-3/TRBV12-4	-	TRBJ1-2	TGTGCCAGCAGTTTAGGCGCCCGTTATGGCTACACCTTC	CASSLGARYGYTF
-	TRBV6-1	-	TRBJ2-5	TGTGCCAGCAGTGAAGGGTTCAACAGCGCTGGGACCCAGTACTTC	CASSEGFNSAGTQYF
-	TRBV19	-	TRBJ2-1	TGTGCCAGTAGTACCCGCGGGAGTAGGGGGTACAATGAGCAGTTCTTC	CASSTRGSRGYNEQFF
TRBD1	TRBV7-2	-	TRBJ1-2	TGTGCCAGCAGCTTAGTAAGGGGACAGTATGGCTACACCTTC	CASSLVRGQYGYTF
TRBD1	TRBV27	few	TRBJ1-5	TGTGCCAGCAGTTTAGAGGGGGCTCAGCCCCAGCATTTT	CASSLEGAQPQHF
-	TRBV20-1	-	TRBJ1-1	TGCAGTGCGGAACGGGAGAACACTGAAGCTTTCTTT	CSAERENTEAFF
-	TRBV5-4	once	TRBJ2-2	TGTGCCAGCAGCCTCACCCAGGGAGCAGGCACCGGGGAGCTGTTTTTT	CASSLTQGAGTGELFF
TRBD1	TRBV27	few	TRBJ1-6	TGTGCCAGCAGCCGGGACAGGGGTAACATTAATTCACCCCTCCACTTT	CASSRDRGNINSPLHF
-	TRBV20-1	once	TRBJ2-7	TGCAGTGCTAGGCCCCGGGCACTGAGCTCCTACGAGCAGTACTTC	CSARPRALSSYEQYF
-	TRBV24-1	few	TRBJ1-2	TGTGCCACCAGTGAGAGGTCCGGGACCCGGGAAGGCTACACCTTC	CATSERSGTREGYTF
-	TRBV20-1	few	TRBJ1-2	TGCAGTGCAAACGAAGTGGGCGGCTACACCTTC	CSANEVGGYTF
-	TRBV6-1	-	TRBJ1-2	TGTGCCAGCATCTCCCCGGGGGCCGGCTACACCTTC	CASISPGAGYTF
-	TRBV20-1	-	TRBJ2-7	TGCAGTGCTAGAAGGGCAGGGGGCGCGGGTAGCGGGTCTTACGAGCAGTACTTC	CSARRAGGAGSGSYEQYF
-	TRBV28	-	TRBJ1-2	TGTGCCAGCAGTTCCTCAGGGTTTAATGGCTACACCTTC	CASSSSGFNGYTF
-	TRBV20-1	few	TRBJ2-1	TGCAGTGCTAGAGGGGCCTCATTGCGGAGGGGCAATGAGCAGTTCTTC	CSARGASLRRGNEQFF
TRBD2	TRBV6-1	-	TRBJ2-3	TGTGCCAGCAGCCGGGCTAAGGGACTAGCGGGAGATGCAGATACGCAGTATTTT	CASSRAKGLAGDADTQYF
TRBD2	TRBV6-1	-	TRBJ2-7	TGTGCCAGCAGTCGGAGCTGGGGAGGGGACGAGCAGTACTTC	CASSRSWGGDEQYF
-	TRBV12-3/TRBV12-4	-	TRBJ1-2	TGTGCCAGCACGAAGGGGGACTATGGCTACACCTTC	CASTKGDYGYTF
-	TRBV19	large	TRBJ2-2	TGTGCCAGTAGTATTGGGGGGGGCGCGCACACCGGGGAGCTGTTTTTT	CASSIGGGAHTGELFF